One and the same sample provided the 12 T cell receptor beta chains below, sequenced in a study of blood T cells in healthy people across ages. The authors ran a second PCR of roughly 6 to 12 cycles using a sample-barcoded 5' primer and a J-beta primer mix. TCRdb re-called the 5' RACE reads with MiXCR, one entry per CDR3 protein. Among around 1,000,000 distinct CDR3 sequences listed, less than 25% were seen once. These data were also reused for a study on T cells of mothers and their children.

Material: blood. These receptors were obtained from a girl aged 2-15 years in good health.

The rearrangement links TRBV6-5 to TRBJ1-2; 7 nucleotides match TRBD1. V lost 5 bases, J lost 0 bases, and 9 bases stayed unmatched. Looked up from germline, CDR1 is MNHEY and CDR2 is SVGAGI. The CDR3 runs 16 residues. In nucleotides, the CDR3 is TGTGCCAGCAGTCCGGGACAGCCATTAACTAACTATGGCTACACCTTC. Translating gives CASSPGQPLTNYGYTF.

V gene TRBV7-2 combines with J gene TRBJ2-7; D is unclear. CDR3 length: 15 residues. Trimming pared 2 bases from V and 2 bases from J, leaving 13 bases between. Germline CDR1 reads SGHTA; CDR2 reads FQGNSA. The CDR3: CASSLIGWSTYEQYF. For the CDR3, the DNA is TGTGCCAGCAGCTTAATCGGATGGAGTACCTACGAGCAGTACTTC.

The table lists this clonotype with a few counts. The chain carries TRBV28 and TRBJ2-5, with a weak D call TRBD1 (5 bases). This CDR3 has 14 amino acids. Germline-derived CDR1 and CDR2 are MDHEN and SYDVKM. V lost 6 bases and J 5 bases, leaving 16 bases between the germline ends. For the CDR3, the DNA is TGTGCCAGCAGCCAAATAAACAGGAAGGAGACCCAGTACTTC. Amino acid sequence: CASSQINRKETQYF.

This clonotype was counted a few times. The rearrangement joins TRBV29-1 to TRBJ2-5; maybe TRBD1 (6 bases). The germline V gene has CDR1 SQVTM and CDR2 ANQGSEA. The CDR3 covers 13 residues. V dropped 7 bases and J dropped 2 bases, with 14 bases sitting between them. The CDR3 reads CSGGQLLQETQYF. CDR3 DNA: TGCAGCGGTGGACAGCTTCTTCAAGAGACCCAGTACTTC.

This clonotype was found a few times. Here the CDR3 reads CASSPRQGLAGELFF. For the CDR3, the DNA is TGTGCCAGCAGCCCTCGACAGGGGTTAGCCGGGGAGCTGTTTTTT. The V gene is TRBV7-2, the J gene TRBJ2-2; 8 nucleotides match TRBD1. The CDR3 runs 15 residues. Trimming took 5 bases from V and 6 from J; bases not matched to a gene: 8. Germline CDR1 is SGHTA and CDR2 is FQGNSA.

The CDR3 spells CASSKFRDAYEQYF. In nucleotides, the CDR3 is TGTGCCAGCAGCAAGTTCAGGGATGCCTACGAGCAGTACTTC. The V call is TRBV3-1, the J call TRBJ2-7; TRBD1 is a possible D gene (5 bases). This CDR3 comprises 14 residues. The germline V and J ends were trimmed by 5 bases and 2 bases, with 13 bases remaining between them. CDR1 and CDR2 (germline): LGHDT, YNNKEL (reference sequence).

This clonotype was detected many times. The DNA for the CDR3 is TGTGCCAGCAGTGAAACCGGGGAGCTGTTTTTT. Its protein is CASSETGELFF. The J gene is TRBJ2-2, the V gene TRBV2; no clear D. Germline CDR1 and CDR2: SNHLY and FYNNEI. This CDR3 region has 11 residues. Trimming removed 2 bases from V and 5 bases from J, with 0 bases in between. Supplemented by reference TRBV2 and TRBJ2-2, the full variable domain reads EPEVTQTPSHQVTQMGQEVILRCVPISNHLYFYWYRQILGQKVEFLVSFYNNEISEKSEIFDDQFSVERPDGSNFTLKIRSTKLEDSAMYFCASSETGELFFGEGSRLTVL.

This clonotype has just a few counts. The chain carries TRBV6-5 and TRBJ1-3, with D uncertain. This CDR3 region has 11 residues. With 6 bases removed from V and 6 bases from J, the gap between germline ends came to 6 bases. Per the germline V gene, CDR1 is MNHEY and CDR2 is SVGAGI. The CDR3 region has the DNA TGTGCCAGCAGAACAATAAACACCATATATTTT. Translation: CASRTINTIYF.

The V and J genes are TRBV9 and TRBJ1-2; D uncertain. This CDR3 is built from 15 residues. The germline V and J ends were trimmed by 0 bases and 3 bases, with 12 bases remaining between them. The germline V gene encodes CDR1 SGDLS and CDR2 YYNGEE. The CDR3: CASSVAPREDYGYTF. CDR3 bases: TGTGCCAGCAGCGTAGCGCCGAGGGAGGACTATGGCTACACCTTC.

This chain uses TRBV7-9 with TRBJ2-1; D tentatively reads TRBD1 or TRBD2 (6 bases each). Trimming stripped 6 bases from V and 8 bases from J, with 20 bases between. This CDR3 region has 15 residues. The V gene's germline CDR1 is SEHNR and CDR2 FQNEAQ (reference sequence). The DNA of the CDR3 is TGTGCCAGCAGGGGAGAGGGGGGTTTGTTATATGAGCAGTTCTTC. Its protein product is CASRGEGGLLYEQFF.

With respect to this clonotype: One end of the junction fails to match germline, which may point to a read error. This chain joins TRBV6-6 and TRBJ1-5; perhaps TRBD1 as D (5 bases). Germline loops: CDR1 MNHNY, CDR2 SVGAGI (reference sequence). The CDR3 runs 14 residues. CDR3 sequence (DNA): TGTGCCGGCAGTTACAAGCAGGGCAGTCAGCCCCAGCATTTT. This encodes CAGSYKQGSQPQHF.

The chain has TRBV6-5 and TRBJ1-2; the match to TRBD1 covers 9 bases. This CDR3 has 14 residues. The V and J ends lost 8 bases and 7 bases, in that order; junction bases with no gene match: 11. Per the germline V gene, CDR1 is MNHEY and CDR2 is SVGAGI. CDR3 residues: CASSFGQGYCGYTF. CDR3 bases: TGTGCCAGCTCATTTGGACAGGGGTACTGTGGCTACACCTTC.